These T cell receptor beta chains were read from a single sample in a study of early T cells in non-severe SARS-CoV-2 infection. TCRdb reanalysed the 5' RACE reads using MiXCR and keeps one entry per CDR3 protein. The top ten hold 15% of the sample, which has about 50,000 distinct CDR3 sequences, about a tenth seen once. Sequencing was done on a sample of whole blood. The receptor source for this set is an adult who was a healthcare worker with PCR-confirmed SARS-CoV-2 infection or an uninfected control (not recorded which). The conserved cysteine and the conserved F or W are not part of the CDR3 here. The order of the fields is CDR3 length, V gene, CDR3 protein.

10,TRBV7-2,ASSLRLNEQF
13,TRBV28,ASSSAGQGTGELF
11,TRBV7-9,ASSLVSPGEQY
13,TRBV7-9,ASSLARTVDYGYT
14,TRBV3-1,ASSPRTSSGANVLT
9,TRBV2,ASRGRETQY
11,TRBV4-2,ASSQGEVAEAF
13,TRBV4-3,ASSQVRVGATEAF
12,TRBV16,ASSHTSTQKYQF
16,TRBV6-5,ASSPRAPGQGIGYGYT
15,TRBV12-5,ASGPRLWTRSYNEQF
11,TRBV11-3,ASSPTGQETQY
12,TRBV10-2,ASRMGLPGETQY
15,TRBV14,ASSQTLLAGGYNEQF
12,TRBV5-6,ASSQNRGDQPQH
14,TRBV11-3,ASSLKAGGPGDTQY
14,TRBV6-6,ASSLQGAVAGNTIY
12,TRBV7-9,ASSSPLGRDGYT
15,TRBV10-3,AISESERPIRDNEQF
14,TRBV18,ASSTGGASWTDTQY
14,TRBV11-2,ASSLDSTGASYEQY
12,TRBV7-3,ASSAQTGAGELF
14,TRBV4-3,ASSQASVGNTGELF
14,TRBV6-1,ASSEFQGAPGGELF
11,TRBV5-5,ASSSGGEDTQY
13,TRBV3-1,ASSQDIRSNEKLF
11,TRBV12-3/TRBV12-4,ASSTGSYNEQF
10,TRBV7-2,ASSEGDNEQF
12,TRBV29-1,SVEEGRGSDTQY
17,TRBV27,ASSLGGARATLHTDTQY
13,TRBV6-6,ASRLQGSSGNTIY
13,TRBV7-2,ASSLTAGRSDTQY
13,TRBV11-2,ASSADRGADNEQF
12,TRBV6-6,ASSSRAPTYEQY
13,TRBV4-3,ASSPRLAEYNEQF
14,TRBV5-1,ASSPNPTAVNTEAF
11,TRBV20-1,SAQTLPGSPLH
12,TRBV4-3,ASSQAGGYNEQF
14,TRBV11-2,ASSHAGHRPADTQY
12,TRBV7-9,ASRPGTTNTEAF
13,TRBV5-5,ASSLFGASNQPQH
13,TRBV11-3,ASSPGLAGTGTQY
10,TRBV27,ASSSSGREQY
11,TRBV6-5,ASSYGGPYEQY
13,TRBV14,ASSQDRGITDTQY
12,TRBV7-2,ASSTRQVPREQF
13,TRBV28,ASSFNVENTGELF
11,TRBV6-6,ASSPRINYGYT
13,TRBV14,ASSQPGQLNYGYT
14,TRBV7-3,ASSPGRGGRAETQY
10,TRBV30,AWNAGPPELF
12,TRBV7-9,ASSLMGGNSPLH
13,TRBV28,ASRAGLAGIYEQY
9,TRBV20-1,SARDPAEAF